This entry lists 18 T cell receptor beta chains sequenced from one sample in a study of immune heterogeneity within non-small cell lung tumors (dated by TCRdb to the late 2010s). Genomic DNA extracted from bulk tumor tissue served as TCR template, with roughly 610 ng gDNA amplified per sample. During surgery, several biopsies were collected from each primary tumor and placed as far from one another as possible within the tumor mass. Patients in the study cohort, which was described as untreated, were newly diagnosed NSCLC cases going through curative surgery. Sequencing was performed on a HiSeq X Ten. The TCR beta CDR3 region was amplified with a multiplex PCR system, in which a first round of about 10 cycles was run using 32 V-gene forward and 13 J-gene reverse primers. TCRdb trimmed the raw reads at Q25, called clones with MiXCR and kept productive beta chains. CDR3 protein duplicates are merged, each entry listing the most common genes and DNA. A total of roughly 14,000 distinct CDR3 sequences appear in this sample, 25% to 35% of them only once. The ten largest clones add up to around 5% of the sample.

Sample: lung tumor tissue. These receptors were collected from a man between 35 and 55 years old with non-small cell lung cancer.

This clonotype is medium-sized within its sample. The V call is TRBV6-2 or TRBV6-3, the J call TRBJ2-1, with 12 bases that match TRBD1. Germline V gene data show CDR1 as MNHEY and CDR2 as SVGEGT. This CDR3 is 15 amino acids long. V was clipped by 4 bases and J by 8 bases; unmatched bases: 6. This chain's CDR3 is CASSSPGTGGYEQFF. The CDR3 DNA reads TGTGCCAGCAGTTCACCCGGGACAGGGGGCTATGAGCAGTTCTTC.

At least ten counts were recorded for this clonotype. The rearrangement uses TRBV27 and TRBJ2-1; TRBD1 is a possible D gene (5 bases). CDR3 length: 16 amino acids. Trimming removed 1 base at V and 3 bases at J, with 13 bases between. Germline assignment: CDR1 MNHEY and CDR2 SMNVEV (reference sequence). CDR3 in amino acids: CASSLYRGLFYNEQFF. The CDR3 nucleotides are TGTGCCAGCAGTTTATATAGGGGTTTATTCTACAATGAGCAGTTCTTC.

This clonotype appeared many times. This sequence joins TRBV6-2 or TRBV6-3 and TRBJ1-2, with D perhaps TRBD1 (5 bases). This CDR3 is 15 amino acids long. The V gene lost 7 bases and the J gene lost 2 bases, with 17 bases spanning the gap. The germline gives CDR1 MNHEY, CDR2 SVGEGT. CDR3 coding DNA: TGTGCCAGCAAACGGGACGGAATCTACAACTATGGCTACACCTTC. Translating gives CASKRDGIYNYGYTF.

This chain uses TRBV12-3 or TRBV12-4 with TRBJ1-2; D possibly corresponds to TRBD1 (5 bases). CDR3 length: 14 residues. With 3 bases removed from V and 4 bases from J, the gap between germline ends came to 12 bases. The CDR3 nucleotides are TGTGCCAGCAGTTTCCAGGCAGGGCCCTATGGCTACACCTTC. Translated, it gives CASSFQAGPYGYTF.

As concerns this clonotype: Possible read error: a much larger clone is one base away. CDR3 nucleotides: TGTGCCAGCATTGGTCATAGAGGGAGTCACGTTGAGCAGTTCTTC. Its protein product is CASIGHRGSHVEQFF. This chain joins TRBV2 and TRBJ2-1; TRBD2 might be the D (5 bases). Germline V gene lookup returns CDR1 SNHLY and CDR2 FYNNEI. The CDR3 extends over 15 amino acids. Trimming left V 7 bases short and J 9 bases short, with 22 bases between.

This clonotype was counted many times. V usage is TRBV11-2 and J usage is TRBJ2-7; D might be TRBD1 (7 bases). Per germline, CDR1 SGHAT and CDR2 FQNNGV. CDR3 length: 16 amino acids. The germline V and J ends were trimmed by 5 bases and 7 bases, with 24 bases remaining between them. DNA of the CDR3: TGTGCCAGCAGCATTTCTGGAGGGCAGGGGGGTGAAGAGCAGTACTTC. Amino acids: CASSISGGQGGEEQYF.

About this clonotype: Sequence at one end of the junction differs from germline and may be a read error. The chain combines TRBV15 with TRBJ2-1, with TRBD1 as a possible D gene (6 bases). Germline values: CDR1 LNHNV, CDR2 YYDKDF (reference sequence). The CDR3 runs 15 residues. The CDR3 protein is CTTSERVDSRGEQFF. DNA for the CDR3: TGTACCACCAGCGAGAGGGTGGACAGCCGTGGGGAGCAGTTCTTC.

As regards this clonotype: A single base separates this from a much larger clone, so it may be a read error. This likely comes from a read error, as the CDR3 has no conserved phenylalanine or tryptophan at its end. The chain is built from TRBV27 and TRBJ2-5, with 7 bases identical to TRBD2. Germline V lookup: CDR1 MNHEY, CDR2 SMNVEV (reference sequence). V dropped 6 bases and J dropped 1; count of bases not matched to a gene: 8. There are 15 residues in the CDR3. The CDR3 region is CASRASGAGQETQYL. The CDR3 bases are TGTGCCAGCAGAGCGAGCGGGGCTGGCCAAGAGACCCAGTACTTA.

At least ten counts were recorded for this clonotype. This CDR3 reads CASTLQGRTGANVLTF. The DNA for the CDR3 is TGTGCCAGCACCCTACAGGGGAGAACTGGGGCCAACGTCCTGACTTTC. The V and J genes are TRBV27 and TRBJ2-6; 7 nucleotides agree with TRBD1. This CDR3 contains 16 residues. CDR1 and CDR2 from the germline V gene are MNHEY and SMNVEV (reference sequence). V lost 7 bases and J lost 2; bases outside the gene matches: 8.

This clonotype was seen just once. The V gene is TRBV27, the J gene TRBJ1-2; no firm D call. Germline lookup yields CDR1 MNHEY and CDR2 SMNVEV (reference sequence). The CDR3 is made up of 11 amino acids. DNA of the CDR3: TGTTCCACAAGCGATGGGGTTGGCTACACCTTC. It encodes CSTSDGVGYTF.

This clonotype was observed a few times. The rearrangement joins TRBV29-1 to TRBJ2-7; D not certain. The CDR3 runs to 11 residues. Trimming removed 4 bases from V and 2 bases from J, with 6 bases in between. Germline CDR1 is SQVTM and CDR2 is ANQGSEA. The chain's CDR3 is CSVVKAYEQYF. The CDR3 bases are TGCAGCGTTGTTAAAGCCTACGAGCAGTACTTC.

V usage is TRBV10-3 and J usage is TRBJ2-5; D gene uncertain. The CDR3 runs to 14 residues. Trimming shortened V by 4 bases and J by 1 base, and 10 bases separated the two germline ends. The V gene's germline CDR1 is ENHRY and CDR2 SYGVKD. The CDR3: CAISVLQFQETQYF. CDR3 bases: TGTGCCATCAGTGTTCTTCAGTTCCAAGAGACCCAGTACTTC.

This clonotype was seen ten or more times. The V gene is TRBV12-3 or TRBV12-4, the J gene TRBJ1-5; weak D call: TRBD1 (5 bases). CDR3 length: 15 amino acids. Trimming removed 2 bases at V and 7 bases at J, with 15 bases between. The CDR3 loop reads CASSLSQGLEQPQHF. Here the CDR3 DNA reads TGTGCCAGCAGTTTAAGCCAGGGACTTGAACAGCCCCAGCATTTT.

This clonotype was seen repeatedly, ten times or more. The gene calls are TRBV5-5 and TRBJ2-1; 7 positions match TRBD2. This CDR3 is built from 13 residues. Trimming at V came to 4 bases and at J to 5 bases, leaving 3 bases not matched to a gene. The germline V gene encodes CDR1 SGHKS and CDR2 YYEKEE (reference sequence). The CDR3 sequence is CASSGTSDNEQFF. The CDR3 nucleotides read TGTGCCAGCAGCGGAACTAGCGACAATGAGCAGTTCTTC.

Sample share makes this clonotype medium-sized. The chain uses TRBV10-2 and TRBJ2-5, with TRBD2 identical over 8 bases. Looked up from germline, CDR1 is WSHSY and CDR2 is SAAADI. Germline trimming cut 0 bases from V and 3 bases from J; bases unmatched to any gene: 3. There are 15 residues in the CDR3. The DNA for the CDR3 is TGCGCCAGCAGTGAGTCTACGGGAGGGGAAGAGACCCAGTACTTC. Translating it yields CASSESTGGEETQYF.

Comments on this clonotype: This could be a read error, since a much larger clone is one nucleotide away. The rearrangement joins TRBV14 to TRBJ1-2, with 9 bases matching TRBD1. Trimming cost V 7 bases and J 7 bases; bases outside gene matches: 10. The germline V gene encodes CDR1 SGHDN and CDR2 FVKESK. The CDR3 length is 14 residues. As DNA, the CDR3 is TGTGCCAGCAACCCGAGGGACAGGGCTTCTGGCTACACCTTC. It yields the protein CASNPRDRASGYTF.

The CDR3 DNA follows: TGTGCCAGCAGCGTGGAAGACGGTGAGCAGTTCTTC. Amino acid sequence: CASSVEDGEQFF. The rearrangement joins TRBV9 to TRBJ2-1; D is undetermined. Germline V gene lookup returns CDR1 SGDLS and CDR2 YYNGEE. The V end was cut by 2 bases, the J end by 9 bases, with 9 bases between. The CDR3 is 12 amino acids.

Only one count was recorded for this clonotype. The rearrangement links TRBV3-1 to TRBJ2-3; no clear D gene. The V gene's germline CDR1 is LGHDT and CDR2 YNNKEL (reference sequence). Trimming removed 3 bases at V and 0 bases at J, with 7 bases between. This CDR3 is built from 14 residues. The CDR3 bases are TGTGCCAGCAGCCACACAGCTAGCACAGATACGCAGTATTTT. As protein: CASSHTASTDTQYF.